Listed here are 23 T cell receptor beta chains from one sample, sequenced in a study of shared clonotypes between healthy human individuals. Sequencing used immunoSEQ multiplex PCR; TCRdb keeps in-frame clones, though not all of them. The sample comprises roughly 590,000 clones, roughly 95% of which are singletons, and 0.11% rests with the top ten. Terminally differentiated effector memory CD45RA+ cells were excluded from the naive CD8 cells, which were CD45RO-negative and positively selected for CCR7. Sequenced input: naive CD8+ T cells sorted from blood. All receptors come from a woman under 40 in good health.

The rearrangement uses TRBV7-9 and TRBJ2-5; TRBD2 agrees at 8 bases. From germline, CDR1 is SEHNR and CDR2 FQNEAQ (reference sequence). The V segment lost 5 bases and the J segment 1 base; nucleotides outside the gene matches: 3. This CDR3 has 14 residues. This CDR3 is CASSPSGSQETQYF. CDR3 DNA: TGTGCCAGCAGCCCTAGCGGGTCCCAAGAGACCCAGTACTTC.

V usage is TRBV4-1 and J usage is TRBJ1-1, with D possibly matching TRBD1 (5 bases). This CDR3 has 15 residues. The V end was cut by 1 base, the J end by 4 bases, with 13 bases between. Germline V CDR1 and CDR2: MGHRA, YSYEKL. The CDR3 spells CASSQGVLRATEAFF. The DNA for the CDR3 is TGCGCCAGCAGCCAAGGAGTGCTCAGGGCCACTGAAGCTTTCTTT.

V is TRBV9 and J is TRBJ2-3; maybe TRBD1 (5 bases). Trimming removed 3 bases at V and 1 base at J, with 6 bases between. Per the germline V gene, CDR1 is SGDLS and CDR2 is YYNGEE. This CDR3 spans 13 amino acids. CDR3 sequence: CASSGTRTDTQYF. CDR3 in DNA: TGTGCCAGCAGCGGGACACGCACAGATACGCAGTATTTT.

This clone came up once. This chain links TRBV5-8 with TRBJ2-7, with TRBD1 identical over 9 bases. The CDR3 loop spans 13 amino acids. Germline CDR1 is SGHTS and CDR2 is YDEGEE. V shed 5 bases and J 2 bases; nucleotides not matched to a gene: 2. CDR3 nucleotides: TGTGCCAGCAGTAGGGACAGGGCCTACGAGCAGTACTTC. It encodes CASSRDRAYEQYF.

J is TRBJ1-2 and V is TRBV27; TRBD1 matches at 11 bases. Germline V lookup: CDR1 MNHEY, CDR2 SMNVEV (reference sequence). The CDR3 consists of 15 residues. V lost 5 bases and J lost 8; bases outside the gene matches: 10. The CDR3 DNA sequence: TGTGCCAGCAGTCCCCGGACAGGGGGCTCAGAGGGCTACACCTTC. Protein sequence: CASSPRTGGSEGYTF.

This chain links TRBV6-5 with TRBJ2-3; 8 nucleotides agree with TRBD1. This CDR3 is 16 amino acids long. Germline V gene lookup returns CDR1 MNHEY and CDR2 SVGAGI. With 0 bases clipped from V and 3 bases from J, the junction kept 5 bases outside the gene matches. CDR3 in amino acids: CASSYSSGGPTDTQYF. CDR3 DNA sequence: TGTGCCAGCAGTTACTCGTCAGGGGGCCCGACAGATACGCAGTATTTT.

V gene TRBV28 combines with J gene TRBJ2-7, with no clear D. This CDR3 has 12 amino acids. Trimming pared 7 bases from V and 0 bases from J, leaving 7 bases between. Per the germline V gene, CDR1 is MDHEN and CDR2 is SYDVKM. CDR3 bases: TGTGCCAGCATCGGGCACTCCTACGAGCAGTACTTC. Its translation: CASIGHSYEQYF.

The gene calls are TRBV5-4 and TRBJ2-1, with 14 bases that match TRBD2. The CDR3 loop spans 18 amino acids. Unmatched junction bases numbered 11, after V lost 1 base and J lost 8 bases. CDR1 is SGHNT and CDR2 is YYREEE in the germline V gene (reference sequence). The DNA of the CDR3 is TGTGCCAGCAGCTTGTTCGGGACTAGCGGGAGCCGCTTCGATGAGCAGTTCTTC. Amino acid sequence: CASSLFGTSGSRFDEQFF.

CDR3 region: CSVGGTSGIDNEQFF. The CDR3 DNA follows: TGCAGCGTGGGGGGGACTAGCGGGATAGACAATGAGCAGTTCTTC. The V call is TRBV29-1, the J call TRBJ2-1; 13 nucleotides agree with TRBD2. The V gene's germline CDR1 is SQVTM and CDR2 ANQGSEA. The CDR3 is 15 residues long. The trim removed 6 bases at V and 5 bases at J, leaving 7 bases unmatched.

In DNA form, the CDR3 reads TGTGCCAGCAGTTCCCCGGGCCCCGGCGGGTTTGGCTACACCTTC. This sequence encodes CASSSPGPGGFGYTF. The rearrangement uses TRBV27 and TRBJ1-2; D unresolved. V lost 4 bases and J 7 bases, leaving 19 bases between the germline ends. This CDR3 has 15 amino acids. Germline V lookup: CDR1 MNHEY, CDR2 SMNVEV (reference sequence).

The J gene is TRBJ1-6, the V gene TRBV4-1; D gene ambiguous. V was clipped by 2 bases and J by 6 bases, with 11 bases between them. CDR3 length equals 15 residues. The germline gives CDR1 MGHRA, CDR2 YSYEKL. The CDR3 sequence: CASSQQSLTNSPLHF. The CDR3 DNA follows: TGCGCCAGCAGCCAACAATCGCTCACTAATTCACCCCTCCACTTT.

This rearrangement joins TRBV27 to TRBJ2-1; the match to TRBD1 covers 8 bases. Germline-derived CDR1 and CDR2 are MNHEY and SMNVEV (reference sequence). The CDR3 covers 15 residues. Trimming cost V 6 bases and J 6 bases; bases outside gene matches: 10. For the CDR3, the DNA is TGTGCCAGCAGCTCCGGACAGGGAATCATCAATGAGCAGTTCTTC. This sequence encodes CASSSGQGIINEQFF.

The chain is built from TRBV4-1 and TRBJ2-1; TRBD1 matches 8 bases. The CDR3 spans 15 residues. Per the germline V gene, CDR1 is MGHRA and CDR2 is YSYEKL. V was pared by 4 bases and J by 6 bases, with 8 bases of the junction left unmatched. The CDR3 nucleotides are TGCGCCAGCAGCCGTGACAGGGGTGGGGCCAATGAGCAGTTCTTC. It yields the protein CASSRDRGGANEQFF.

The CDR3 region has the DNA TGCGCCAGCAGCCAAGACTTTAGGGGGCTGGGTTCACCCCTCCACTTT. Translating gives CASSQDFRGLGSPLHF. The rearrangement links TRBV4-1 to TRBJ1-6; 7 bases are shared with TRBD1. V lost 0 bases and J lost 9; bases outside the gene matches: 8. The CDR3 is 16 residues long. From germline, CDR1 is MGHRA and CDR2 YSYEKL.

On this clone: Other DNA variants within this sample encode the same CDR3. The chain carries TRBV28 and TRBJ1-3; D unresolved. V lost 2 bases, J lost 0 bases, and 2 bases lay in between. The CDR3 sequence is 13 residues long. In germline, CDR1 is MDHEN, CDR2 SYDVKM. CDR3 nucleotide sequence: TGTGCCAGCAGTTTAGCCTCTGGAAACACCATATATTTT. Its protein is CASSLASGNTIYF.

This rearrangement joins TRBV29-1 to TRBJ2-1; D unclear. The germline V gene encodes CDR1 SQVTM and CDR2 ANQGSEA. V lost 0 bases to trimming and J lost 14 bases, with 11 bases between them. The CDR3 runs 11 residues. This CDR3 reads CSVEDLGEEFF. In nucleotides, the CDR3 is TGCAGCGTTGAAGATCTGGGCGAGGAGTTCTTC.

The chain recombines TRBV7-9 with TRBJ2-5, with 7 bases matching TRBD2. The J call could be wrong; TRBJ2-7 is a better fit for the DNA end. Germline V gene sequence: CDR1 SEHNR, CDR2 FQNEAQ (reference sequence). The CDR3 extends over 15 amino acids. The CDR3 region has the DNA TGTGCCAGCAGCTCGTGGACTAGTCAGTCCTACGAGCAGTACTTC. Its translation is CASSSWTSQSYEQYF.

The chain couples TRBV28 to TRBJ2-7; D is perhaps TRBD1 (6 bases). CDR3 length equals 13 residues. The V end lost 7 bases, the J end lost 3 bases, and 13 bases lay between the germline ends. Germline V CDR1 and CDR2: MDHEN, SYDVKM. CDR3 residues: CASIGQNHYEQYF. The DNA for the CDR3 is TGTGCCAGCATAGGACAGAATCACTACGAGCAGTACTTC.

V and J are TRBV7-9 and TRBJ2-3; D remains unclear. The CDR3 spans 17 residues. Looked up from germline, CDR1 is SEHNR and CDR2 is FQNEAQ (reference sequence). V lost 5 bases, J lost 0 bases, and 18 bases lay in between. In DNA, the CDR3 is TGTGCCAGCAGCCTCCCCATAGGGCCAGCAAGCACAGATACGCAGTATTTT. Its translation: CASSLPIGPASTDTQYF.

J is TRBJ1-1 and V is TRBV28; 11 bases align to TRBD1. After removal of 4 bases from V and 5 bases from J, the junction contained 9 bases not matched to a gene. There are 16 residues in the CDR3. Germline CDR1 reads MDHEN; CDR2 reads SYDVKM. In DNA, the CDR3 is TGTGCCAGCAGTTCCGGGACAGGGGGGTTGTGGACTGAAGCTTTCTTT. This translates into CASSSGTGGLWTEAFF.

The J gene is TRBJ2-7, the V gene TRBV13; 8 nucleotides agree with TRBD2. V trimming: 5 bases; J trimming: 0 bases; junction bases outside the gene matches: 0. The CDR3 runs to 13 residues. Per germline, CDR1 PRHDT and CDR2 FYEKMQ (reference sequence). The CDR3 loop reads CASSGTSSYEQYF. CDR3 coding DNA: TGTGCCAGCAGCGGGACTAGCTCCTACGAGCAGTACTTC.

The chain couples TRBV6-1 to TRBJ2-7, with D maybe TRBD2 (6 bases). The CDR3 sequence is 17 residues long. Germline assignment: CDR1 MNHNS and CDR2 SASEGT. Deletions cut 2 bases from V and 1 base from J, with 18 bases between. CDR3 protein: CASSESTAGRGSYEQYF. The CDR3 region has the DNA TGTGCCAGCAGTGAATCCACAGCTGGACGGGGGTCCTACGAGCAGTACTTC.

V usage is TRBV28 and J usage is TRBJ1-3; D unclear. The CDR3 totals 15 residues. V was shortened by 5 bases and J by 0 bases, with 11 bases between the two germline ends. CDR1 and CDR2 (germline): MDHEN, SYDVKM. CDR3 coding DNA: TGTGCCAGCAGTCCGGCACTCGACTCTGGAAACACCATATATTTT. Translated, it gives CASSPALDSGNTIYF.